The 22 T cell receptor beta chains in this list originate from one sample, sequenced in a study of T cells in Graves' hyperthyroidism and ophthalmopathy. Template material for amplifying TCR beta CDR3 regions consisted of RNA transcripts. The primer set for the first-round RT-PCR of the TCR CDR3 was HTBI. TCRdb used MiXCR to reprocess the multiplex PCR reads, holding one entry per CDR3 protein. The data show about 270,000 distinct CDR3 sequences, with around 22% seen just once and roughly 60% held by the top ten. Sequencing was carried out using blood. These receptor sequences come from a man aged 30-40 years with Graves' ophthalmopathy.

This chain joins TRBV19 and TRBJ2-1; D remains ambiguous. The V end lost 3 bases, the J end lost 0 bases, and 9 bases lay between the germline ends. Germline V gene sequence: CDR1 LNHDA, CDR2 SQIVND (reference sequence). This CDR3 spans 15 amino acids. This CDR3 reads CASSMGVSSYNEQFF. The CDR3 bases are TGTGCCAGTAGTATGGGTGTAAGCTCCTACAATGAGCAGTTCTTC.

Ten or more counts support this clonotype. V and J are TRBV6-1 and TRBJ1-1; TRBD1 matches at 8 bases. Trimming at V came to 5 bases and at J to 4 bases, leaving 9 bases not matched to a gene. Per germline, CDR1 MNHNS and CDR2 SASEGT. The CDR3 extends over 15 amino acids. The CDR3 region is CASSTQGARGTEAFF. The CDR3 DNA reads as TGTGCCAGCAGTACGCAGGGGGCGCGAGGCACTGAAGCTTTCTTT.

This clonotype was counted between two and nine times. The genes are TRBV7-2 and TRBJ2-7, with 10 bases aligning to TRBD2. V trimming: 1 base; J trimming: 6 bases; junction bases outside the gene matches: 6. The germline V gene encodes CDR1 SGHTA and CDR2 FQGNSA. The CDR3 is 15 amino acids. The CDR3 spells CASSLGSSGRVEQYF. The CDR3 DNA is TGTGCCAGCAGCTTAGGGTCTAGCGGGAGAGTCGAGCAGTACTTC. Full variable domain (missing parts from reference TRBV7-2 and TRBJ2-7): GAGVSQSPSNKVTEKGKDVELRCDPISGHTALYWYRQSLGQGLEFLIYFQGNSAPDKSGLPSDRFSAERTGGSVSTLTIQRTQQEDSAVYLCASSLGSSGRVEQYFGPGTRLTVT.

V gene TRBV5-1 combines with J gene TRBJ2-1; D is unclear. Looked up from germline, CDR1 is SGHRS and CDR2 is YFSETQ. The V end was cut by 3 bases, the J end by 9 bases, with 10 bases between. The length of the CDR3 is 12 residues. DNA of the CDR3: TGCGCCAGCAGCTCGGATTTGGGTGAGCAGTTCTTC. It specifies CASSSDLGEQFF. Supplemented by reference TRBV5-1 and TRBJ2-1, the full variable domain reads KAGVTQTPRYLIKTRGQQVTLSCSPISGHRSVSWYQQTPGQGLQFLFEYFSETQRNKGNFPGRFSGRQFSNSRSEMNVSTLELGDSALYLCASSSDLGEQFFGPGTRLTVL.

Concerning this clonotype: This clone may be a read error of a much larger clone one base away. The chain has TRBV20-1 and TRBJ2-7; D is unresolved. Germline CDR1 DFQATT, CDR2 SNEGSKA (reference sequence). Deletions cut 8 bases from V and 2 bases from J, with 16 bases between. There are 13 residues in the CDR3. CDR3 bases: TGCAGTCCCCTTCGTAGCAGGACCTACGAGCAGTACTTC. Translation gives CSPLRSRTYEQYF.

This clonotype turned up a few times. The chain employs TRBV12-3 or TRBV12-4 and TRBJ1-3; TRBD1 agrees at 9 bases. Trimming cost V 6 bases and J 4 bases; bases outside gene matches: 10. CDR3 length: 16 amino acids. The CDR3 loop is CASRYLQGARGNTIYF. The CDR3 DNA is TGTGCCAGCAGATACTTACAGGGGGCGCGAGGAAACACCATATATTTT.

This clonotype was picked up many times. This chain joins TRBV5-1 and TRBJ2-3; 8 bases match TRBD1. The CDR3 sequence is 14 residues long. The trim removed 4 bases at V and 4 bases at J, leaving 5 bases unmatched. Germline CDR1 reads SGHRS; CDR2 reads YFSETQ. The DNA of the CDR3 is TGCGCCAGCAGCCCGACAGGGGACCCAGATACGCAGTATTTT. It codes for CASSPTGDPDTQYF.

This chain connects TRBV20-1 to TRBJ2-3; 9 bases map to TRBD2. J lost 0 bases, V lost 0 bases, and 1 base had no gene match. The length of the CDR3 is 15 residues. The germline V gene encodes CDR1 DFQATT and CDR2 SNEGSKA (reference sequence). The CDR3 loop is CSARDSGGSTDTQYF. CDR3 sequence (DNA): TGCAGTGCTAGAGATAGCGGGGGTAGCACAGATACGCAGTATTTT.

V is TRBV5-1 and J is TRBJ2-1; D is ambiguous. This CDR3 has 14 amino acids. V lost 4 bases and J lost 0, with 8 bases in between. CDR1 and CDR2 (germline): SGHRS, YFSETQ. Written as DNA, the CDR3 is TGCGCCAGCAGCCTCCAAAGCTCCTACAATGAGCAGTTCTTC. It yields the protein CASSLQSSYNEQFF.

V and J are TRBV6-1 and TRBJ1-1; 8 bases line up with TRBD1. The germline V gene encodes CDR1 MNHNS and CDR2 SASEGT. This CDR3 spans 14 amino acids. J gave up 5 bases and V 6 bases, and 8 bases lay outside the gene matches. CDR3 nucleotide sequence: TGTGCCAGCAGCGAGACAGGGGATGGAACTGAAGCTTTCTTT. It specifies CASSETGDGTEAFF.

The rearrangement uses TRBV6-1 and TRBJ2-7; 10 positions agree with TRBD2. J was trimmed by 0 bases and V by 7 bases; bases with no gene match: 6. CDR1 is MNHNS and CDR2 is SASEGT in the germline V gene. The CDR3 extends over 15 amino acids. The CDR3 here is CASNPLAGASYEQYF. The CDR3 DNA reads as TGTGCCAGCAATCCGCTAGCGGGAGCCTCCTACGAGCAGTACTTC.

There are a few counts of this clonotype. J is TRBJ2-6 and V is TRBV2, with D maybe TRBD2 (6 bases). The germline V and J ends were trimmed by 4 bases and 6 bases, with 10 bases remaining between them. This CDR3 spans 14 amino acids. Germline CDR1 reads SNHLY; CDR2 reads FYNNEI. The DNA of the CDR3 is TGTGCCAGCAGTGGGTTAGCGGTGGCCAACGTCCTGACTTTC. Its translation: CASSGLAVANVLTF.

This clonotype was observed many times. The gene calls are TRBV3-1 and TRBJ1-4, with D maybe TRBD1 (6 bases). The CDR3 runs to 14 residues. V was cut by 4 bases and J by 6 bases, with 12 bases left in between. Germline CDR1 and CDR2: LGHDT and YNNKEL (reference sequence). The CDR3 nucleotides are TGTGCCAGCAGCCTACGGGACACCGATGAAAAACTGTTTTTT. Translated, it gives CASSLRDTDEKLFF. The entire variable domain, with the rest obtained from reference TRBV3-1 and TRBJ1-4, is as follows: DTAVSQTPKYLVTQMGNDKSIKCEQNLGHDTMYWYKQDSKKFLKIMFSYNNKELIINETVPNRFSPKSPDKAHLNLHINSLELGDSAVYFCASSLRDTDEKLFFGSGTQLSVL.

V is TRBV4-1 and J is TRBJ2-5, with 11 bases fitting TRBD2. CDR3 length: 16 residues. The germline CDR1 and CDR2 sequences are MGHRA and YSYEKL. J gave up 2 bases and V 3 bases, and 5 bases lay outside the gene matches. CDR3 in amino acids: CASSQGLAEQQETQYF. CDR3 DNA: TGCGCCAGCAGCCAGGGACTAGCGGAACAACAAGAGACCCAGTACTTC.

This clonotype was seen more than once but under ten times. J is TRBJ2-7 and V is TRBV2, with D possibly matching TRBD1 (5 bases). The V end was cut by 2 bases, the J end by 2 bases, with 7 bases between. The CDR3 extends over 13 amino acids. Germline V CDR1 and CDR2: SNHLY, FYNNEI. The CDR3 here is CASSERGTYEQYF. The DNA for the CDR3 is TGTGCCAGCAGTGAAAGGGGTACCTACGAGCAGTACTTC. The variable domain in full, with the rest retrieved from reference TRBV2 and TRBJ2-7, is EPEVTQTPSHQVTQMGQEVILRCVPISNHLYFYWYRQILGQKVEFLVSFYNNEISEKSEIFDDQFSVERPDGSNFTLKIRSTKLEDSAMYFCASSERGTYEQYFGPGTRLTVT.

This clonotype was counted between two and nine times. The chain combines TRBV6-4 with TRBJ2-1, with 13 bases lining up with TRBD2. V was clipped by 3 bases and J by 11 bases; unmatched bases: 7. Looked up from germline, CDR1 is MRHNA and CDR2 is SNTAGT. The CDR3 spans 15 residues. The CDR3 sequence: CASSEGTSGTSKQFF. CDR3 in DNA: TGTGCCAGCAGTGAAGGGACTAGCGGGACCTCGAAGCAGTTCTTC.

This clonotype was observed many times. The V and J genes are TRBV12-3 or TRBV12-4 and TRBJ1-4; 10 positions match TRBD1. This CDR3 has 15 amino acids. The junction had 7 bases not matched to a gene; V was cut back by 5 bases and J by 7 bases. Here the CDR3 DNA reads TGTGCCAGCAGTCAACGGACAGGGGGAGGTGAAAAACTGTTTTTT. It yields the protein CASSQRTGGGEKLFF.

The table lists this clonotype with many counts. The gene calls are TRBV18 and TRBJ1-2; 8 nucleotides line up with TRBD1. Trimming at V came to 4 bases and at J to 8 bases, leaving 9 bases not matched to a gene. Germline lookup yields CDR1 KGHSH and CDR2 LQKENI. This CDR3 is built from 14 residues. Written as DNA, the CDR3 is TGTGCCAGCTCACTCGGACAGGGCCAAGGAGGCTACACCTTC. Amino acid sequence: CASSLGQGQGGYTF. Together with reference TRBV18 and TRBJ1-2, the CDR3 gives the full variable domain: NAGVMQNPRHLVRRRGQEARLRCSPMKGHSHVYWYRQLPEEGLKFMVYLQKENIIDESGMPKERFSAEFPKEGPSILRIQQVVRGDSAAYFCASSLGQGQGGYTFGSGTRLTVV.

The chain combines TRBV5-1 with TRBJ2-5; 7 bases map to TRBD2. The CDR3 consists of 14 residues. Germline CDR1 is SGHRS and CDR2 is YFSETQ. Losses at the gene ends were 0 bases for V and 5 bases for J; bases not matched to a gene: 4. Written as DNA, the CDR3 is TGCGCCAGCAGCTTGGCTACTAGCGCTGAGACCCAGTACTTC. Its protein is CASSLATSAETQYF.

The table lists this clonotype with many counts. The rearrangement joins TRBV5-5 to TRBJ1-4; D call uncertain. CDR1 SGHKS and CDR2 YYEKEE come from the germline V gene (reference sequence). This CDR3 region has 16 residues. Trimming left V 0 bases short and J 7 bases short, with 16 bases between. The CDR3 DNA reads TGTGCCAGCAGCTTGGGGCAGGACCCTTTCTTTGAAAAACTGTTTTTT. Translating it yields CASSLGQDPFFEKLFF.

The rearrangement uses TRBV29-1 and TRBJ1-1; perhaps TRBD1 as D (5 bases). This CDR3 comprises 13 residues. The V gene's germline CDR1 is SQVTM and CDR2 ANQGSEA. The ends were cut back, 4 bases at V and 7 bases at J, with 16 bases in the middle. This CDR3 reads CSVATLTALEAFF. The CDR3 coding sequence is TGCAGCGTTGCCACCTTGACAGCACTTGAAGCTTTCTTT.

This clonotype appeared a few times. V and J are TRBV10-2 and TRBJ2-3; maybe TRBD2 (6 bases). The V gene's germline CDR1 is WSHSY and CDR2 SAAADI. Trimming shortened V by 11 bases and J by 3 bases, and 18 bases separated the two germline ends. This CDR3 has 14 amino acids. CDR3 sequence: CAGSRGVRTDTQYF. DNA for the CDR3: TGCGCCGGCTCACGCGGGGTCAGGACAGATACGCAGTATTTT.